The 22 T cell receptor beta chains below were found in one sample sequenced in a study of radiotherapy plus CTLA-4 blockade in lung cancer. The protocol was immunoSEQ multiplex PCR, while the TCRdb copy is restricted to in-frame clones and leaves out a portion. The table has about 120,000 clones, more than 65% seen once. This specimen was peripheral blood, taken from a patient treated with radiotherapy plus ipilimumab. These TCRs come from a human donor with non-small cell lung cancer who had a partial response to radiotherapy plus ipilimumab.

This rearrangement joins TRBV6-5 to TRBJ2-7; D might be TRBD1 (5 bases). The CDR3 totals 16 residues. Germline V CDR1 and CDR2: MNHEY, SVGAGI. V was shortened by 0 bases and J by 4 bases, with 16 bases between the two germline ends. CDR3 in DNA: TGTGCCAGCAGTTACTCCCAAGATACAGGCAGATACGAGCAGTACTTC. Residues: CASSYSQDTGRYEQYF.

This chain links TRBV6-1 with TRBJ2-7; 8 bases map to TRBD1. J lost 1 base, V lost 4 bases, and 9 bases had no gene match. This CDR3 has 16 amino acids. The germline V gene encodes CDR1 MNHNS and CDR2 SASEGT. CDR3 coding DNA: TGTGCCAGCAGTGCCATGACTGGACAGGGTTCCTACGAGCAGTACTTC. Protein: CASSAMTGQGSYEQYF.

The chain combines TRBV6-5 with TRBJ2-1; 10 bases line up with TRBD1. Germline-derived CDR1 and CDR2 are MNHEY and SVGAGI. The CDR3 runs 16 residues. After removal of 0 bases from V and 5 bases from J, the junction contained 4 bases not matched to a gene. The CDR3 DNA follows: TGTGCCAGCAGTTACTCCTGGACAGGGGGGAACAATGAGCAGTTCTTC. Translating it yields CASSYSWTGGNNEQFF.

The rearrangement links TRBV19 to TRBJ2-1; 7 nucleotides align to TRBD1. V lost 1 base, J lost 10 bases, and 4 bases stayed unmatched. Germline-derived CDR1 and CDR2 are LNHDA and SQIVND (reference sequence). The CDR3 covers 13 residues. The CDR3 DNA is TGTGCCAGTAGTATAGTAACAGGGGCCGAGCAGTTCTTC. Translating it yields CASSIVTGAEQFF.

The V call is TRBV28, the J call TRBJ1-4; the match to TRBD1 covers 7 bases. Germline CDR1 reads MDHEN; CDR2 reads SYDVKM. V gave up 4 bases and J gave up 6 bases; unmatched junction bases: 11. There are 16 residues in the CDR3. CDR3: CASSSSRGRGDEKLFF. The CDR3 DNA follows: TGTGCCAGCAGTTCTTCCAGGGGCAGGGGGGATGAAAAACTGTTTTTT.

In its sample, this clone was seen once. J is TRBJ2-1 and V is TRBV5-4; 8 positions match TRBD2. This CDR3 spans 13 amino acids. Germline CDR1 is SGHNT and CDR2 is YYREEE (reference sequence). Trimming cost V 4 bases and J 8 bases; bases outside gene matches: 5. For the CDR3, the DNA is TGTGCCAGCAGCCGGGGGGGTACGGATGAGCAGTTCTTC. Translating gives CASSRGGTDEQFF.

V gene TRBV10-1 combines with J gene TRBJ2-1; no clear D. With 5 bases removed from V and 0 bases from J, the gap between germline ends came to 5 bases. This CDR3 has 13 amino acids. Germline V lookup: CDR1 WNHNN, CDR2 SYGVQD (reference sequence). The CDR3 region is CASSRASYNEQFF. The DNA for the CDR3 is TGCGCCAGCAGTCGAGCCTCCTACAATGAGCAGTTCTTC.

This rearrangement joins TRBV11-3 to TRBJ2-6, with TRBD1 matching 10 bases. CDR3 length equals 16 residues. Germline CDR1 and CDR2: SGHNT and YENEEA. V was clipped by 4 bases and J by 9 bases; unmatched bases: 9. Here the CDR3 reads CASSSSRTGGNNVLTF. CDR3 in DNA: TGTGCCAGCAGCTCTTCCCGGACAGGGGGGAACAACGTCCTGACTTTC.

The chain uses TRBV5-1 and TRBJ2-3; the match to TRBD2 covers 9 bases. Trimming took 1 base from V and 6 from J; bases not matched to a gene: 12. CDR3 size: 17 residues. Germline V lookup: CDR1 SGHRS, CDR2 YFSETQ. The CDR3 loop reads CASSLMGGGRAADTQYF. Written as DNA, the CDR3 is TGCGCCAGCAGCTTGATGGGGGGCGGGAGGGCCGCCGATACGCAGTATTTT. Complete variable domain (other parts from reference TRBV5-1 and TRBJ2-3): KAGVTQTPRYLIKTRGQQVTLSCSPISGHRSVSWYQQTPGQGLQFLFEYFSETQRNKGNFPGRFSGRQFSNSRSEMNVSTLELGDSALYLCASSLMGGGRAADTQYFGPGTRLTVL.

This clone was detected a few times. The genes are TRBV28 and TRBJ1-5; 8 bases match TRBD1. Germline lookup yields CDR1 MDHEN and CDR2 SYDVKM. With V trimmed by 5 bases and J by 3 bases, 9 bases remained unmatched. This CDR3 comprises 16 residues. As DNA, the CDR3 is TGTGCCAGCAGTCCTCAACAGGGGGGGAACAATCAGCCCCAGCATTTT. This sequence encodes CASSPQQGGNNQPQHF.

The rearrangement joins TRBV6-5 to TRBJ2-1; D may be TRBD2 (5 bases). Germline values: CDR1 MNHEY, CDR2 SVGAGI. V was trimmed by 2 bases and J by 10 bases, leaving 12 bases between them. CDR3 length: 13 amino acids. The DNA of the CDR3 is TGTGCCAGCAGTTACCCCTGGACTGGAGAGCAGTTCTTC. Translation: CASSYPWTGEQFF.

This chain uses TRBV19 with TRBJ1-1; tentatively, D is TRBD1 (5 bases). The germline V gene encodes CDR1 LNHDA and CDR2 SQIVND (reference sequence). The CDR3 extends over 13 amino acids. V lost 0 bases and J lost 7, with 9 bases in between. CDR3 in DNA: TGTGCCAGTAGTATAGACCGCGGGGGTGAAGCTTTCTTT. It codes for CASSIDRGGEAFF.

The genes are TRBV19 and TRBJ1-5, with 7 bases fitting TRBD1. The CDR3 has 17 amino acids. CDR1 and CDR2 from the germline V gene are LNHDA and SQIVND (reference sequence). V shed 6 bases and J 0 bases; nucleotides not matched to a gene: 11. The CDR3 region has the DNA TGTGCCAGTAGCGGCCCTTCAGGGGGAGTTAGCAATCAGCCCCAGCATTTT. It encodes CASSGPSGGVSNQPQHF.

The chain couples TRBV6-1 to TRBJ2-3; D remains ambiguous. Looked up from germline, CDR1 is MNHNS and CDR2 is SASEGT. This CDR3 region has 13 residues. V lost 3 bases, J lost 2 bases, and 6 bases lay in between. CDR3 DNA sequence: TGTGCCAGCAGTGACCGCTACACAGATACGCAGTATTTT. Amino acids: CASSDRYTDTQYF.

The chain recombines TRBV6-5 with TRBJ2-5; 7 positions agree with TRBD1. CDR1 is MNHEY and CDR2 is SVGAGI in the germline V gene. The V segment lost 6 bases and the J segment 1 base; nucleotides outside the gene matches: 2. The CDR3 length is 13 residues. The CDR3 here is CASRGQIQETQYF. CDR3 in DNA: TGTGCCAGCAGGGGACAGATCCAAGAGACCCAGTACTTC.

This rearrangement joins TRBV2 to TRBJ1-2; TRBD1 might be the D (5 bases). V shed 5 bases and J shed 0 bases, with 13 bases lying between them. In germline, CDR1 is SNHLY, CDR2 FYNNEI. This CDR3 contains 15 residues. The CDR3 DNA follows: TGTGCCAGCAGTCTGGGGCGGGGCCCTAACTATGGCTACACCTTC. It specifies CASSLGRGPNYGYTF. The full variable domain, with the rest looked up from reference TRBV2 and TRBJ1-2, is EPEVTQTPSHQVTQMGQEVILRCVPISNHLYFYWYRQILGQKVEFLVSFYNNEISEKSEIFDDQFSVERPDGSNFTLKIRSTKLEDSAMYFCASSLGRGPNYGYTFGSGTRLTVV.

The rearrangement links TRBV15 to TRBJ2-7, with 9 bases fitting TRBD1. Looked up from germline, CDR1 is LNHNV and CDR2 is YYDKDF (reference sequence). This CDR3 has 13 residues. V was pared by 3 bases and J by 6 bases, with 3 bases of the junction left unmatched. DNA for the CDR3: TGTGCCACCAGCAGGGACAGGGGTCGCGAGCAGTACGTC. This translates into CATSRDRGREQYV.

This chain connects TRBV5-6 to TRBJ2-1; TRBD2 aligns across 7 bases. CDR3 length: 13 amino acids. Losses at the gene ends were 6 bases for V and 13 bases for J; bases not matched to a gene: 13. Germline V gene data show CDR1 as SGHDT and CDR2 as YYEEEE. The CDR3 DNA reads TGTGCCAGCACCGTCGTGCCAGCGGGATTCCAGTTCTTC. Encoded protein: CASTVVPAGFQFF.

The chain recombines TRBV28 with TRBJ1-2; no definite D call. Trimming left V 6 bases short and J 4 bases short, with 9 bases between. The germline CDR1 and CDR2 sequences are MDHEN and SYDVKM. The CDR3 consists of 12 residues. CDR3: CASSPLRYGYTF. The DNA of the CDR3 is TGTGCCAGCAGCCCCCTCCGCTATGGCTACACCTTC.

This sequence joins TRBV5-1 and TRBJ2-1, with 7 bases fitting TRBD2. The trim removed 2 bases at V and 6 bases at J, leaving 5 bases unmatched. CDR1 SGHRS and CDR2 YFSETQ come from the germline V gene. CDR3 length equals 14 residues. CDR3 in DNA: TGCGCCAGCAGCTTCTGGGGGGAGGGCAATGAGCAGTTCTTC. Protein product: CASSFWGEGNEQFF.

The rearrangement links TRBV27 to TRBJ2-7, with 8 bases aligning to TRBD1. Germline V gene data show CDR1 as MNHEY and CDR2 as SMNVEV (reference sequence). V lost 7 bases, J lost 12 bases, and 5 bases stayed unmatched. This CDR3 comprises 10 residues. In nucleotides, the CDR3 is TGTGCCAGCACATCGACAGGGGCGTACTTC. Translation gives CASTSTGAYF.

This clone was observed once. The V gene is TRBV5-8, the J gene TRBJ2-7; D ambiguous. The CDR3 has 11 residues. Per the germline V gene, CDR1 is SGHTS and CDR2 is YDEGEE. V was clipped by 4 bases and J by 6 bases, with 8 bases between them. The CDR3 here is CASSRAFEQYF. CDR3 DNA: TGTGCCAGCAGCAGAGCCTTCGAGCAGTACTTC. The whole variable domain, remainder taken from reference TRBV5-8 and TRBJ2-7, is EAGVTQSPTHLIKTRGQQATLRCSPISGHTSVYWYQQALGLGLQFLLWYDEGEERNRGNFPPRFSGRQFPNYSSELNVNALELEDSALYLCASSRAFEQYFGPGTRLTVT.